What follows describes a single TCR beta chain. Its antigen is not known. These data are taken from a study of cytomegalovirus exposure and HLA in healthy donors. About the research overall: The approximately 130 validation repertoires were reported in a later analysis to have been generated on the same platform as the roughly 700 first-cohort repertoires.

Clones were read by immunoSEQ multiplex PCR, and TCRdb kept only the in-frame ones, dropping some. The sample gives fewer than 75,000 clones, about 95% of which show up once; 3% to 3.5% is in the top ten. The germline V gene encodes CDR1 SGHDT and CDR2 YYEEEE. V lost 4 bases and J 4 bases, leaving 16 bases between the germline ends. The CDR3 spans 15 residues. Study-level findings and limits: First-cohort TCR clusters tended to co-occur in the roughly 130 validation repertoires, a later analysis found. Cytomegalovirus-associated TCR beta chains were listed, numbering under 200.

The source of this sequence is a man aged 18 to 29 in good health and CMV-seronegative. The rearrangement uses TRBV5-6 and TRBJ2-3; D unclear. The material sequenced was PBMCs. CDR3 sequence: CASSPSRFRADTQYF. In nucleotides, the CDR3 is TGTGCCAGCAGCCCGTCCCGGTTTCGGGCAGATACGCAGTATTTT.